This TCR beta chain was captured in a study of CD8+ T cells in alopecia areata. Study findings and constraints: More clonal than normal scalp was lesional scalp, particularly alopecia totalis/universalis.

Isolated RNA was reverse transcribed into cDNA used as the sequencing template. Measured with immunoSEQ multiplex PCR; TCRdb has only the in-frame clones, and not every one. The table lists 65,000 to 75,000 clones, around 49% of them singletons. Researchers took lesional scalp punch biopsies and peripheral blood from people who were alopecia areata patients. The CDR3 covers 14 residues. V lost 7 bases and J lost 5, with 17 bases in between. Germline values: CDR1 MNHEY, CDR2 SVGAGI. As to this clone: What it recognizes is unknown.

The sequence came from a human donor with alopecia areata. The chain couples TRBV6-5 to TRBJ1-1; D perhaps matches TRBD1 (6 bases). Material: CD8+ T cells sorted from blood, obtained at week 0. The DNA of the CDR3 is TGTGCCAGCACCACGCAACAGGGATGGACTGAAGCTTTCTTT. Encoded protein: CASTTQQGWTEAFF.